This T cell receptor (beta chain) was identified during a study of blood T cell repertoires in COVID-19. In the authors' methods: Reference gene primer amplification in the assay estimated nucleated cell counts. TCRdb's table, derived via immunoSEQ multiplex PCR, lists solely in-frame clones and lacks some. V and J calls and clone size are given by that table; D and trimming were obtained from the DNA. The sample has about half a million clones, 75% to 90% seen once. CDR1 GTSNPN and CDR2 SVGIG come from the germline V gene (reference sequence). This CDR3 has 13 amino acids. Trimming pared 7 bases from V and 9 bases from J, leaving 19 bases between.

Specimen: peripheral blood. The TCR originated in a man between 18 and 35 years old with COVID-19, enrolled during active disease. This chain uses TRBV30 with TRBJ2-1; TRBD2 is a possible D gene (6 bases). CDR3 region: CAYGLIWASEQFF. CDR3 in DNA: TGTGCCTACGGACTAATTTGGGCCAGTGAGCAGTTCTTC.